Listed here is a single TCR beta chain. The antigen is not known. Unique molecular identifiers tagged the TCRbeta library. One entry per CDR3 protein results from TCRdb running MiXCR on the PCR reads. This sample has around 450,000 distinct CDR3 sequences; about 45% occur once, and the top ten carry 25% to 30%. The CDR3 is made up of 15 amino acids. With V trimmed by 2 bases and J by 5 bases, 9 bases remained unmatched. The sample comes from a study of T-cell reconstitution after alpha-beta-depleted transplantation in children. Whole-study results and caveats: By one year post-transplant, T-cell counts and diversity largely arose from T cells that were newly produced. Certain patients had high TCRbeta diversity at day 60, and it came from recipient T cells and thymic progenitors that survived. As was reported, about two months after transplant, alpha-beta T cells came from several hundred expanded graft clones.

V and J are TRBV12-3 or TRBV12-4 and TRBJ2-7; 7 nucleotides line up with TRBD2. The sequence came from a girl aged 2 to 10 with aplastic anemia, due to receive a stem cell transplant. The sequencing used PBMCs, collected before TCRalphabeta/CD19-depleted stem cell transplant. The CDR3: CASSLHMGGSNEQYF. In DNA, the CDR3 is TGTGCCAGCAGTTTACATATGGGCGGGAGCAACGAGCAGTACTTC.